The entry below gives a single T cell receptor (beta chain) sequence along with its context. Its antigen is currently not known. The sample holds no much larger clone one base away, and base qualities are not on file. The sample belongs to a study of blood T cell repertoires in COVID-19 (TCRdb year 2020). In the study overall: Samples from collaborators originated in the United States, Italy and Spain and spanned both the acute and convalescent phases of COVID-19. The material from the prospective study consisted of cDNA or gDNA derived from T cells, B-cell-depleted T cells, or PBMCs. The dataset comprised deeply sampled blood TCRbeta repertoires from subjects exposed to, actively infected with, or recovered from COVID-19. The repertoires were made available in a free public database intended to serve as a resource for research on the immune response to SARS-CoV-2. The samples were drawn from the first 160 participants of the ongoing ImmuneRACE study and from 1,200 or so subjects provided by 6 global collaborators. A de-identified subject ID, COVID-19 status, age in years and sex were almost always included in the sample metadata. Where available, HLA class I and class II types were taken from metadata supplied by the sample provider and were not determined by assay-based typing. Results and caveats for the whole study, not just this receptor: The amount of clinical and demographic metadata varied by source and participant and was provided uncurated.

TCRbeta CDR3 regions were amplified from genomic DNA using the immunoSEQ Assay, a bias-controlled multiplex PCR. Turning to the authors' computational methods: Nucleated cell counts per sample were estimated from amplification of reference gene primers within the assay. To quantify the absolute abundance of each unique TCRbeta CDR3 rearrangement, sequence reads were collapsed and filtered. For each sample, productive Simpson clonality was calculated as the square root of Simpson's diversity index over productive rearrangements. The source is immuneACCESS, and TCRdb retained only in-frame sequences with V and J called. Part of the clones is not carried over; for the studies checked, unresolved V genes explain less than half of this, and the remainder is unexplained. V and J calls and clone size follow that table, whereas D and trimming were derived from the DNA. The sample includes over 200,000 clones, with roughly 88% observed a single time. Jointly, the top ten make up 3% to 4% of the sample.

Participants in the prospective study were aged roughly 18 to 100 years, lived in under 30 United States geographic areas, and enrolled through a virtual design. In the prospective study, participants were assigned to cohorts based on the clinical history participants reported in a screening survey and a study questionnaire. Exposed participants were defined as having been in contact with someone with a PCR-confirmed or clinician-diagnosed COVID-19 case within 2 weeks of study entry. Each participant in the prospective study had whole blood, serum and a nasopharyngeal or oropharyngeal swab collected by mobile phlebotomists. Over a roughly 2-month period, participants in the prospective study had the option of providing additional blood draws and questionnaires. Before DNA extraction, prospective study blood samples were shipped either frozen or at room temperature. Relative to germline, V is missing 1 base and J is missing 8 bases, with 8 bases of the junction outside any gene match. The germline V gene provides CDR1 MNHEY and CDR2 SVGAGI. The cysteine opens and the phenylalanine closes a CDR3 of 15 amino acids. Kept here is only the CDR3 DNA, which spans 45 bases and is read in frame from base 1.

The chain was built from TRBV6-5 and TRBJ2-3; 8 central nucleotides agree with TRBD1. The sequence came from a woman in her 30s who had been exposed to COVID-19. Sequenced sample: PBMCs or T cells enriched from blood (not recorded which). The sequence in DNA is TGTGCCAGCAGTTACTATGGACAGGGAAGGATTACGCAGTATTTT. It codes for CASSYYGQGRITQYF.